This T cell receptor (beta chain) was identified during a study of T cell clonality in common variable immunodeficiency (dated by TCRdb to 2014 to 2015). The paper as a whole reports these results and caveats: CVID TCRbeta sequences reportedly showed fewer deletions and N-nucleotide insertions and lacked highly modified clones with 13 or more V deletions. Increased TCRbeta clonality was found in CVID subjects compared with healthy controls (t-test p = 0.018), with the increase being most characteristic of about a third of subjects. Healthy controls shared more TCRbeta clones with each other than CVID subjects shared among themselves (p < 0.0001). Even though DNA input was the same, control samples had an average of approximately 82,000 unique sequences each, compared with about 31,000 in CVID samples. Correlations between repertoire features and clinical complications were limited by patient heterogeneity within the CVID cohort. The authors noted that sequencing repertoires of T cell subpopulations would be needed to clarify what caused the increased clonality in CVID.

Predominantly Caucasian heritage was noted among both the CVID patients and the healthy controls. Heparinized peripheral whole blood samples of 5 to 8 ml were collected from each donor. Genomic DNA from adults with common variable immune deficiency (CVID) and from healthy adult controls was used to sequence TCRbeta CDR3 repertoires. A total of some 22 healthy adult volunteers (roughly 12 female and roughly ten male; age range roughly 23 to 66 years, mean age around 31) were included in the control group. Diluted blood was density-centrifuged over Hypaque 1077 or Ficoll-Paque to isolate peripheral blood mononuclear cells. Genomic DNA was extracted from unsorted mononuclear cells by Qiagen column purification or by a centrifugation-based method. From the cysteine up to the phenylalanine, the CDR3 has a length of 14 residues. Only the CDR3 bases that were read are kept: 33 of them, in frame from base 1. The germline V gene sets CDR1 to ENHRY and CDR2 to SYGVKD. V sheds 3 bases and J sheds 2 bases, leaving 9 bases between their ends.

CVID samples and control samples contributed equivalent amounts of genomic DNA as sequencing input. For every sample, a 60 bp segment covering the rearranged TCRbeta CDR3 region was amplified and then sequenced. TCRbeta amplification used the immunoSEQ assay, a bias-corrected multiplex PCR with high-throughput sequencing. Per the authors' processing: Every unique nucleotide sequence was considered a clone and was annotated with V, D and J genes, copy number and frequency. Sequences were labeled productive if in frame, and non-productive if out of frame or containing stop codons. Clonality was calculated from Shannon's entropy as previously described. The predicted amino acid sequences of productive clones were used to derive the mean CDR3 Kyte-Doolittle hydropathy. The R hclust function was used to hierarchically cluster scaled V gene usage with Manhattan distance and complete linkage. Sharing of clones by CDR3 amino acid sequence was evaluated through resampling of 12 repertoires per group over 100 rounds. The repertoires were screened for some 70 published EBV-specific TCRbeta sequences and some 230 published CMV-specific TCRbeta sequences. Analysis left out a couple of CVID samples that produced under 10,000 sequences, so some 45 CVID repertoires remained. TCRdb obtained this table from immuneACCESS and retained in-frame rearrangements with V and J assigned. These tables miss some clones; where compared with another copy, unresolved V genes account for less than half of the shortfall, and the remainder is unexplained. D and trimming were read from the DNA, whereas the V and J calls and clone size are those reported in that table. The table notes 50,000 or so clones here, none of them singletons. Clones ranked in the top ten supply about 3.7% of the sample.

This clone came up many times. The antigen this receptor binds is unknown. Read coverage stops 3 residues before the CDR3 terminus; the germline J gene supplies the remainder. The material sequenced was peripheral blood mononuclear cells. In this chain, TRBV10-3 is recombined with TRBJ2-3, with an unclear D gene assignment. This clonotype was sampled from a person between 18 and 69 years old in good health. The CDR3 amino acid sequence is: CAISDFSYTDTQYF. CDR3 bases read: TGTGCCATCAGTGACTTCTCGTACACAGATACG.